These T cell receptor beta chains were read from a single sample in a study of post-analysis software for immune sequencing data. TCRdb ran MiXCR on the PCR reads and lists one entry per CDR3 protein. The data hold around 260,000 distinct CDR3 sequences, with about 38% observed a single time. The source material was blood. Every receptor here comes from a girl between 10 and 17 years old with multiple sclerosis. The CDR3 runs from the conserved cysteine through the conserved F or W. The D gene is left open where the match is weak. Rows give clone size only sometimes, using once, few, many, or a class for an expanded clone.

j_call v_call clone_size d_call cdr3_aa cdr3_nt
TRBJ2-5 TRBV7-8 NA TRBD1 CASTNYTGGETQYF TGTGCCAGCACGAACTACACAGGGGGAGAGACCCAGTACTTC
TRBJ2-7 TRBV7-6 NA NA CASSPGNEQYF TGTGCCAGCAGTCCGGGAAACGAGCAGTACTTC
TRBJ2-1 TRBV12-3/TRBV12-4 NA NA CASSLELASNEQFF TGTGCCAGCAGTTTGGAGCTAGCATCCAATGAGCAGTTCTTC
TRBJ2-7 TRBV10-3 NA TRBD1 CASRDRGEQYF TGTGCCAGCAGGGACAGGGGCGAGCAGTACTTC
TRBJ1-2 TRBV5-6 NA NA CASSLDTVAGYTF TGTGCCAGCAGCTTGGACACCGTGGCTGGCTACACCTTC
TRBJ1-6 TRBV15 many NA CATSRAPDSPLHF TGTGCCACCAGCAGAGCACCGGATTCACCCCTCCACTTT
TRBJ1-2 TRBV5-4 few NA CASSLGDRNCGYTF TGTGCCAGCAGCCTCGGCGACAGGAACTGTGGCTACACCTTC
TRBJ2-1 TRBV5-6 NA TRBD2 CASSFVTSGRNNEQFF TGTGCCAGCAGCTTCGTCACTAGCGGGAGGAACAATGAGCAGTTCTTC
TRBJ2-1 TRBV7-2 many NA CASSLGEFEQFF TGTGCCAGCAGCTTAGGGGAGTTCGAGCAGTTCTTC
TRBJ1-5 TRBV12-3/TRBV12-4 many NA CASSKGEDQPQHF TGTGCCAGCAGTAAGGGGGAAGATCAGCCCCAGCATTTT
TRBJ2-6 TRBV12-3/TRBV12-4 many NA CASSFTTGRGSGANVLTF TGTGCCAGCAGTTTTACGACGGGCCGAGGGTCTGGGGCCAACGTCCTGACTTTC
TRBJ2-3 TRBV6-4 NA NA CASSGEAGSSTDTQYF TGTGCCAGCAGTGGAGAGGCAGGATCTAGCACAGATACGCAGTATTTT
TRBJ2-3 TRBV2 many NA CASRGHSTDTQYF TGTGCCAGCAGGGGACACAGCACAGATACGCAGTATTTT
TRBJ2-5 TRBV6-5 many NA CASSDAIGETQYF TGTGCCAGCAGTGACGCGATAGGGGAGACCCAGTACTTC
TRBJ1-1 TRBV16 few NA CASSLHKNTEAFF TGTGCCAGCAGCCTACACAAGAACACTGAAGCTTTCTTT
TRBJ2-7 TRBV28 many TRBD2 CASSSTTGTSGRSYEQYF TGTGCCAGCAGTTCGACAACCGGGACTAGCGGCCGATCCTACGAGCAGTACTTC
TRBJ2-3 TRBV3-1 NA NA CASSQVRGKGDTQYF TGTGCCAGCAGCCAAGTCAGGGGAAAAGGGGATACGCAGTATTTT
TRBJ2-3 TRBV10-3 once NA CATTGTRSTDTQYF TGTGCCACAACCGGGACACGGAGCACAGATACGCAGTATTTT
TRBJ1-2 TRBV7-2 few NA CASSPEMGGAGGCTF TGTGCCAGCAGCCCTGAAATGGGGGGCGCCGGGGGCTGCACCTTC
TRBJ2-1 TRBV20-1 many NA CSARRTNEQFF TGCAGTGCTCGAAGGACAAATGAGCAGTTCTTC
TRBJ2-1 TRBV20-1 many TRBD2 CSARERSGSRDEQFF TGCAGTGCTAGAGAAAGGAGCGGGAGTCGGGATGAGCAGTTCTTC
TRBJ2-4 TRBV15 many NA CATRSGLLAKNIQYF TGTGCCACCAGGTCAGGGTTACTAGCCAAAAACATTCAGTACTTC
TRBJ1-2 TRBV7-2 many TRBD1 CASSRDPDRGSGYTF TGTGCCAGCAGCCGCGACCCCGACAGGGGCAGCGGCTACACCTTC
TRBJ2-1 TRBV20-1 many TRBD2 CSARSPGWASGSQSEQFF TGCAGTGCTAGATCCCCCGGGTGGGCTAGCGGGAGTCAGAGTGAGCAGTTCTTC
TRBJ1-2 TRBV12-3/TRBV12-4 many NA CASSPGTVVLGYTF TGTGCCAGCAGTCCCGGGACGGTGGTCCTTGGCTACACCTTC
TRBJ2-5 TRBV6-6 NA TRBD1 CASSYGQGAETQYF TGTGCCAGCAGTTACGGGCAGGGGGCCGAGACCCAGTACTTC
TRBJ2-7 TRBV7-8 many TRBD1 CASSLDTGGATYEQYF TGTGCCAGCAGCTTAGATACAGGGGGTGCAACCTACGAGCAGTACTTC
TRBJ2-3 TRBV6-2/TRBV6-3 many NA CASSYSLQGVTQYF TGTGCCAGCAGTTACTCGCTGCAGGGAGTGACGCAGTATTTT
TRBJ2-7 TRBV5-1 NA TRBD1 CASSFQGEVGEQYF TGCGCCAGCAGCTTCCAGGGGGAAGTGGGCGAGCAGTACTTC
TRBJ2-1 TRBV5-1 many NA CASTEDYNEQFF TGCGCCAGCACTGAGGACTACAATGAGCAGTTCTTC
TRBJ1-2 TRBV27 NA TRBD1 CASSFTSSFETGDGYTF TGTGCCAGCAGTTTTACCAGCAGTTTTGAGACAGGGGATGGCTACACCTTC
TRBJ1-5 TRBV27 NA NA CASSLSISLGSPQHF TGTGCCAGCAGTTTATCGATATCCCTCGGCTCGCCCCAGCATTTT
TRBJ1-1 TRBV5-1 NA NA CASSLDPTTEAFF TGCGCCAGCAGCTTGGACCCGACCACTGAAGCTTTCTTT
TRBJ2-5 TRBV19 many TRBD1 CASSRDRDQETQYF TGTGCCAGTAGCCGGGACAGGGACCAAGAGACCCAGTACTTC
TRBJ2-3 TRBV29-1 many NA CSIMGGDTDTQYF TGCAGCATCATGGGGGGAGACACAGATACGCAGTATTTT
TRBJ2-1 TRBV27 many NA CASGFSPAREQFF TGTGCCAGCGGCTTCTCACCGGCGAGGGAGCAGTTCTTC
TRBJ2-7 TRBV7-2 NA TRBD2 CASSPTGLGHYEQYF TGTGCCAGCAGCCCTACGGGACTAGGACATTACGAGCAGTACTTC
TRBJ1-5 TRBV20-1 many NA CSARKGVDQPQHF TGCAGTGCTAGAAAGGGGGTAGATCAGCCCCAGCATTTT
TRBJ1-1 TRBV6-5 few NA CASSSPGGGEAFF TGTGCCAGCAGTTCCCCGGGAGGGGGGGAAGCTTTCTTT
TRBJ1-6 TRBV20-1 many NA CSARRAVYNSPLHF TGCAGTGCTAGAAGGGCAGTCTATAATTCACCCCTCCACTTT
TRBJ1-4 TRBV7-9 NA NA CASSFRSEKLFF TGTGCCAGCAGCTTTCGTTCCGAAAAACTGTTTTTT
TRBJ2-3 TRBV20-1 many NA CSARSPASRGADTQYF TGCAGTGCTAGATCCCCCGCGAGCCGGGGCGCAGATACGCAGTATTTT
TRBJ2-2 TRBV7-3 few NA CASSPSDDFTGELFF TGTGCCAGCAGCCCCTCGGACGATTTCACCGGGGAGCTGTTTTTT